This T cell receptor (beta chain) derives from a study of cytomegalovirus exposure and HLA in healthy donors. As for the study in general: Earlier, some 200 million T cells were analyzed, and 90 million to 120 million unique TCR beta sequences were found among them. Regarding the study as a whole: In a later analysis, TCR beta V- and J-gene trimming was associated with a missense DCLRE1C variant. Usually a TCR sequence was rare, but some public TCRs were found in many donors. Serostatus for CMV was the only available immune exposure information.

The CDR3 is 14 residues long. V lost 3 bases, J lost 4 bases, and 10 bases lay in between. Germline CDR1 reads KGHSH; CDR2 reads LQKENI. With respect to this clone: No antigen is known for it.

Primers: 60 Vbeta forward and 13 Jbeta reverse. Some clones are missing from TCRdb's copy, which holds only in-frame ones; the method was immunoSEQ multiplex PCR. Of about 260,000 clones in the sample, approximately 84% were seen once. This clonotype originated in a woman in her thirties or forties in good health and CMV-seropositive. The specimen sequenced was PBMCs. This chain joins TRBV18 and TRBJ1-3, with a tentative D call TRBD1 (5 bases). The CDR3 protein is CASSPDIGGNTIYF. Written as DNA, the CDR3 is TGTGCCAGCTCACCGGACATTGGAGGAAACACCATATATTTT.